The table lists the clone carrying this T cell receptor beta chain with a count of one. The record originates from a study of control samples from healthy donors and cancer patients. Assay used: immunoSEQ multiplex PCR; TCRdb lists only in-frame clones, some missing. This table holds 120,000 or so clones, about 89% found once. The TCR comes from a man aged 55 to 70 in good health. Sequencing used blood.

CDR3 amino acids: CASSPTGIAGNTIYF. The DNA for the CDR3 is TGTGCCAGCAGCCCGACAGGGATCGCTGGAAACACCATATATTTT. The V gene is TRBV7-9, the J gene TRBJ1-3; TRBD1 agrees at 7 bases. The V gene's germline CDR1 is SEHNR and CDR2 FQNEAQ (reference sequence). The trim removed 5 bases at V and 2 bases at J, leaving 6 bases unmatched. The CDR3 contains 15 residues.